The 3 T cell receptor beta chains reported below all come from one sample, sequenced in a study of control samples from healthy donors and cancer patients. Libraries were prepared by immunoSEQ multiplex PCR; TCRdb keeps only in-frame clonotypes and omits some of them. Its clone listing holds around 190,000 clones. The sample taken for sequencing was blood. Every receptor here comes from a woman aged 30 to 39 in good health.

The J gene is TRBJ1-2, the V gene TRBV30; 8 positions match TRBD1. V shed 8 bases, J shed 4 bases, and the junction held 9 bases outside the gene matches. This CDR3 contains 13 residues. CDR1 is GTSNPN, CDR2 SVGIG, per germline (reference sequence). This chain's CDR3 is CAIAGGKGYGYTF. The CDR3 region has the DNA TGTGCCATAGCAGGGGGCAAGGGCTATGGCTACACCTTC.

The chain has TRBV12-3 or TRBV12-4 and TRBJ1-2; 8 bases align to TRBD1. Trimming removed 5 bases from V and 9 bases from J; junction bases left unmatched: 5. This CDR3 comprises 12 residues. CDR3 protein: CASSLDRGSYTF. CDR3 sequence (DNA): TGTGCCAGCAGTCTTGACAGGGGTAGCTACACCTTC.

V usage is TRBV12-3 or TRBV12-4 and J usage is TRBJ1-1; perhaps TRBD1 as D (5 bases). V was cut by 11 bases and J by 0 bases, with 13 bases left in between. This CDR3 has 13 residues. As DNA, the CDR3 is TGTGCCGTAGGGGAGGGGATGAACACTGAAGCTTTCTTT. Its protein product is CAVGEGMNTEAFF.